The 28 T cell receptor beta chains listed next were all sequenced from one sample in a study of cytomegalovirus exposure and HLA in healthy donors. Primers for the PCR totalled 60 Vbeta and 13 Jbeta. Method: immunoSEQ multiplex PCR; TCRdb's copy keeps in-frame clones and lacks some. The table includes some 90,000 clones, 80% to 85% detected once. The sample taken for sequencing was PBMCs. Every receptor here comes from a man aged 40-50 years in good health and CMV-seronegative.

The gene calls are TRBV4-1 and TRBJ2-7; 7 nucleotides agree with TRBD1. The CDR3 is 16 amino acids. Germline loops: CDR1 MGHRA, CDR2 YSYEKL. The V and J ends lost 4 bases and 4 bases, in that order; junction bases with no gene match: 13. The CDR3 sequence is CASSPVNDRVDYEQYF. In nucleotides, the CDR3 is TGCGCCAGCAGCCCCGTTAACGACAGGGTGGATTACGAGCAGTACTTC.

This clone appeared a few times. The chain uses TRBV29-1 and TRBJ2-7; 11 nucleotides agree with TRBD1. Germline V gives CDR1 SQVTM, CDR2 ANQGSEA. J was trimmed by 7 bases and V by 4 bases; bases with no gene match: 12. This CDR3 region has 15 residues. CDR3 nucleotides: TGCAGCGTTGGACTGACCGGGACAGGGGGGAGTGAGCAGTACTTC. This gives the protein CSVGLTGTGGSEQYF.

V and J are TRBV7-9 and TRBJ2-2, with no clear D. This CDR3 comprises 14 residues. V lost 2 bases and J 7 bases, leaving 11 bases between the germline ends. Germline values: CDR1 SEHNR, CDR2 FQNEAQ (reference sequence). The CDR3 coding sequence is TGTGCCAGCAGCTTAACGTCTGCGGTCGGGGAGCTGTTTTTT. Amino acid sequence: CASSLTSAVGELFF.

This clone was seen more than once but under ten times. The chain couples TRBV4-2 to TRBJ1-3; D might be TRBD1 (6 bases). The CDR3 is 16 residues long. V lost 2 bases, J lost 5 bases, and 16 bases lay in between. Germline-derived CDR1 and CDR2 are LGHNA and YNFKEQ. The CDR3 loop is CASSQMGALLRNTIYF. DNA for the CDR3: TGTGCCAGCAGCCAAATGGGGGCTCTGTTAAGAAACACCATATATTTT.

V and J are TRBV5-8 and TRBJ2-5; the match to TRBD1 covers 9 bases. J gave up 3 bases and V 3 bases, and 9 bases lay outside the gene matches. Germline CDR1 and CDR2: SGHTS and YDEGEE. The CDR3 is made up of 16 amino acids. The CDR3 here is CASSSGTGKSEETQYF. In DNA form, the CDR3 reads TGTGCCAGCAGCTCCGGGACAGGGAAATCGGAAGAGACCCAGTACTTC.

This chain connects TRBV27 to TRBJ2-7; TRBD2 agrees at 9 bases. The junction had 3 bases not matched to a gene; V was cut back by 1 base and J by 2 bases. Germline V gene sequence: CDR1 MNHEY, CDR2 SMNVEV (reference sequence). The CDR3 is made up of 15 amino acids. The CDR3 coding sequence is TGTGCCAGCAGTTTATTTGGCGGGGGGGCCTACGAGCAGTACTTC. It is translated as CASSLFGGGAYEQYF.

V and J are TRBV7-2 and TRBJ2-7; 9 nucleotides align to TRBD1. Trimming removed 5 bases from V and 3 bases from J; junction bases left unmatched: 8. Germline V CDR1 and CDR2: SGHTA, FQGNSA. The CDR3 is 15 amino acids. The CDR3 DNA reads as TGTGCCAGCAGCGTAAGGACAGGGGAGGGCTACGAGCAGTACTTC. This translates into CASSVRTGEGYEQYF.

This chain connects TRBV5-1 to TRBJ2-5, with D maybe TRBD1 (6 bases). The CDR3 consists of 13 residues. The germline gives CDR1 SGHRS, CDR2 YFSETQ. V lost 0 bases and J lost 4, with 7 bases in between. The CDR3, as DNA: TGCGCCAGCAGCTTGGCAGGGGTAGAGACCCAGTACTTC. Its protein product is CASSLAGVETQYF.

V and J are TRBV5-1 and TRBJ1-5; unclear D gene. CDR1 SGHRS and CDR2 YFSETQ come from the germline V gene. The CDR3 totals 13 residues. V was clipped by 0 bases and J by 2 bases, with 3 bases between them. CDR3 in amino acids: CASSLAGNQPQHF. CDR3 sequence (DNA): TGCGCCAGCAGCTTGGCTGGCAATCAGCCCCAGCATTTT.

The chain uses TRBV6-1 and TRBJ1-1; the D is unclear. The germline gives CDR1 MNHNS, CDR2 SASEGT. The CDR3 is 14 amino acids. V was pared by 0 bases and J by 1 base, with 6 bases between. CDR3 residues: CASSEAGWNTEAFF. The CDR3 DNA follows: TGTGCCAGCAGTGAAGCCGGGTGGAACACTGAAGCTTTCTTT.

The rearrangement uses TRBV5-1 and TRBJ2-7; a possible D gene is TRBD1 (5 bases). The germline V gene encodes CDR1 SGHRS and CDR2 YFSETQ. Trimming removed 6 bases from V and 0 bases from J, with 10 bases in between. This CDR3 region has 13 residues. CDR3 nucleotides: TGCGCCAGCAAAGGGGATAACTCCTACGAGCAGTACTTC. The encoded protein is CASKGDNSYEQYF. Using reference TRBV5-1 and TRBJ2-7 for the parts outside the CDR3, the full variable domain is KAGVTQTPRYLIKTRGQQVTLSCSPISGHRSVSWYQQTPGQGLQFLFEYFSETQRNKGNFPGRFSGRQFSNSRSEMNVSTLELGDSALYLCASKGDNSYEQYFGPGTRLTVT.

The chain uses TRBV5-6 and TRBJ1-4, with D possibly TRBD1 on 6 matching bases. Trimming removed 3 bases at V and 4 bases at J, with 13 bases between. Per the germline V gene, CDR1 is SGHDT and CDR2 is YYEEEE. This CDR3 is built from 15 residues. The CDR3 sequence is CASSSNGQSNEKLFF. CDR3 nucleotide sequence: TGTGCCAGCAGCTCGAACGGACAGAGTAATGAAAAACTGTTTTTT.

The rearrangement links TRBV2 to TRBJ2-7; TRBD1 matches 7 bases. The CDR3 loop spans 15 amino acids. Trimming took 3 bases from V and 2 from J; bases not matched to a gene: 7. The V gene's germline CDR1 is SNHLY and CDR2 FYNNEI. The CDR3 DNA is TGTGCCAGCAGTGAGACGTTAGGGGGCACCTACGAGCAGTACTTC. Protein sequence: CASSETLGGTYEQYF.

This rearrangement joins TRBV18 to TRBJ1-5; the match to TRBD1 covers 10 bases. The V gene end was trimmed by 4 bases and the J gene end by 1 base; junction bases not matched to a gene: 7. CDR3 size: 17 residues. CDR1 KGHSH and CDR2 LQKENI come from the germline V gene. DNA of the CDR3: TGTGCCAGCTCACTAGCCGGGACAGGGGACAGCAATCAGCCCCAGCATTTT. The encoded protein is CASSLAGTGDSNQPQHF.

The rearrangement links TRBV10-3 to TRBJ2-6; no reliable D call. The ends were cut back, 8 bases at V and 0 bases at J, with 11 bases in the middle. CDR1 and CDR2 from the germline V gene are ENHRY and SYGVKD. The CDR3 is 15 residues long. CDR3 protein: CAISLEYSGANVLTF. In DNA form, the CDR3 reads TGTGCCATCTCTCTTGAGTACTCTGGGGCCAACGTCCTGACTTTC.

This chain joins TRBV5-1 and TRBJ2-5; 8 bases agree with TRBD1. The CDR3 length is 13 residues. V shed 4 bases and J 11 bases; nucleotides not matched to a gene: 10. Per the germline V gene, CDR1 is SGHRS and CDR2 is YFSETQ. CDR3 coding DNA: TGCGCCAGCAGCAAGGGACAGGAGATGGAGCAGTACTTC. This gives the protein CASSKGQEMEQYF.

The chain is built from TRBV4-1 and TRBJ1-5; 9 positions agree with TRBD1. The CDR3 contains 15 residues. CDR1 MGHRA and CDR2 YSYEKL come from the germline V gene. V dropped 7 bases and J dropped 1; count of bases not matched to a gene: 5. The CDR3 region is CASKWDRESNQPQHF. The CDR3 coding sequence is TGCGCCAGCAAATGGGACAGGGAGAGCAATCAGCCCCAGCATTTT.

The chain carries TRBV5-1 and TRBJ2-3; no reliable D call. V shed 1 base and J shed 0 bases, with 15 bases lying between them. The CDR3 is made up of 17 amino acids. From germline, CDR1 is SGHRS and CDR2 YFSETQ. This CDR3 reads CASSLSSGPSSTDTQYF. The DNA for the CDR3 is TGCGCCAGCAGCTTGTCTAGTGGCCCCTCTAGCACAGATACGCAGTATTTT.

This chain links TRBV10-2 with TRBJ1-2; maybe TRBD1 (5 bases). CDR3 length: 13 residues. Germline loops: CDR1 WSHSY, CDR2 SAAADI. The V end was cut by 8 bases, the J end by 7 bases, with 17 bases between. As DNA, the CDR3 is TGCGCCAGCCGGTCGTCCGGGGACTCTGGCTACACCTTC. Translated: CASRSSGDSGYTF.

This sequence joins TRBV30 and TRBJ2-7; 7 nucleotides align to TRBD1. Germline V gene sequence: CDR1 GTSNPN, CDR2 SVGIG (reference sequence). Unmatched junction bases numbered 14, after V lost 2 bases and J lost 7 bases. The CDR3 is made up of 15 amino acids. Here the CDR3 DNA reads TGTGCCTGGAGTCACAGGGGCGGTTCTCCTTGGGAGCAGTACTTC. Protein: CAWSHRGGSPWEQYF.

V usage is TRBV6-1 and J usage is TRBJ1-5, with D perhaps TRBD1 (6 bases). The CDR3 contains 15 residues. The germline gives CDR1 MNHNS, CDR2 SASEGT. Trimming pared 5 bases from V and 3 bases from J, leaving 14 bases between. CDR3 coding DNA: TGTGCCAGCAGTTGGTTCCAGGGGAACAATCAGCCCCAGCATTTT. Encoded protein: CASSWFQGNNQPQHF.

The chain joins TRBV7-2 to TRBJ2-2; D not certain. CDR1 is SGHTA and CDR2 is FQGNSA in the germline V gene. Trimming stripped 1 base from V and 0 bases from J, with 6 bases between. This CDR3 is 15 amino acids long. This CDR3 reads CASSLEQSNTGELFF. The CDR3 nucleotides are TGTGCCAGCAGCTTAGAACAGTCGAACACCGGGGAGCTGTTTTTT.

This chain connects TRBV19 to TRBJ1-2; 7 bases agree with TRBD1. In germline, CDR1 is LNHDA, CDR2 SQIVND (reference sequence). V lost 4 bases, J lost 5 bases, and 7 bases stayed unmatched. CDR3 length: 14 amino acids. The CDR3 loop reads CASSRTGTEYGYTF. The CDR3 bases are TGTGCCAGTAGTAGGACCGGGACAGAGTATGGCTACACCTTC.

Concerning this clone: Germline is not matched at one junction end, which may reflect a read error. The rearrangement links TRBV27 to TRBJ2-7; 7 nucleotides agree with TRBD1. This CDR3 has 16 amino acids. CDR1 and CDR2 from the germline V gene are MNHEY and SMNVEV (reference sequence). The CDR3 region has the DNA TGTGCCAGCAGTCTATCCCCCGGGACAGTGAGACACGAGCAGTACTTC. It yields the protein CASSLSPGTVRHEQYF.

CDR3 loop: CASNLGQGADNYGYTF. The CDR3 region has the DNA TGTGCCAGCAACCTGGGACAGGGGGCAGATAACTATGGCTACACCTTC. The rearrangement joins TRBV11-2 to TRBJ1-2; 12 nucleotides align to TRBD1. CDR3 length equals 16 residues. V shed 7 bases and J 1 base; nucleotides not matched to a gene: 7. Germline V gives CDR1 SGHAT, CDR2 FQNNGV.

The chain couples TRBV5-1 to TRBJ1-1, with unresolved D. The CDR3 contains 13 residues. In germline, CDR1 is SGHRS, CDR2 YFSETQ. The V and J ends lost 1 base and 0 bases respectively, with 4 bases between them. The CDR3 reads CASSLSLNTEAFF. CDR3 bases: TGCGCCAGCAGCTTGTCGTTGAACACTGAAGCTTTCTTT.

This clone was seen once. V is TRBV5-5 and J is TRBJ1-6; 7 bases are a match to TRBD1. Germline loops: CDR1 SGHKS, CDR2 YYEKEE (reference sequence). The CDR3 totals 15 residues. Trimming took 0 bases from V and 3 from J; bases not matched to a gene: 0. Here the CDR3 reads CASSLAGGYNSPLHF. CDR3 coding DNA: TGTGCCAGCAGCTTGGCAGGGGGCTATAATTCACCCCTCCACTTT.

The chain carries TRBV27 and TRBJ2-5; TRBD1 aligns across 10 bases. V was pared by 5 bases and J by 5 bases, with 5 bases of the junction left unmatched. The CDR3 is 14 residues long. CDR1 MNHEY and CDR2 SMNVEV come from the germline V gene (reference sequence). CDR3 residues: CASSRQGAVETQYF. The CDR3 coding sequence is TGTGCCAGCAGTCGACAGGGGGCGGTTGAGACCCAGTACTTC.